This T cell receptor (beta chain) was observed in a study of T-cell memory formation after mild COVID-19. Study summary: There were largely donor-specific TCR clusters.

To note about this clonotype: As yet, its antigen is unknown.

Germline values: CDR1 SGHNT, CDR2 YYREEE (reference sequence). CDR3 length equals 14 residues. Trimming removed 3 bases from V and 7 bases from J, with 14 bases in between. Study observations and caveats: Clones that contracted clustered mainly in CM and EM if CD4+ and in EMRA if CD8+. Cross-reactive memory apparently joined, as some responding clones appeared in pre-infection memory.

Sample barcodes and UMIs were carried by the TCR alpha and TCR beta cDNA libraries that 5'RACE generated with constant-segment primers. TCRdb called the 5' RACE reads again in MiXCR, with one record for every CDR3 protein. The sample has over 120,000 distinct CDR3 sequences, about 19% seen once; the top ten hold 2% to 2.5%. This chain connects TRBV5-4 to TRBJ2-4; tentatively, D is TRBD1 or TRBD2 (6 bases each). The source of this sequence is an adult woman who had mild COVID-19 (a few samples of this study predate the infection). Cell type and time point are not known. The sample consisted of PBMCs or a T cell subset sorted from them (not recorded which). The CDR3 reads CASSWRQEGNIQYF. For the CDR3, the DNA is TGTGCCAGCAGCTGGAGACAGGAGGGGAACATTCAGTACTTC.